The 2 T cell receptor beta chains listed next were all sequenced from one sample in a study of OX40 agonist ivuxolimab in advanced cancers. Assay: immunoSEQ multiplex PCR; the TCRdb copy retains only in-frame clones and omits some. The sample gives roughly 70,000 clones, 85% of which show up once; 4% is in the top ten. Here the sequenced sample was CD4+ or CD8+ T cells sorted from blood, taken in a trial of the OX40 agonist ivuxolimab. All receptors derive from an adult with an advanced solid tumor such as melanoma, head and neck, liver or kidney cancer.

This chain joins TRBV6-1 and TRBJ2-1; 11 nucleotides align to TRBD1. Germline CDR1 is MNHNS and CDR2 is SASEGT. The J segment lost 6 bases and the V segment lost 1 base, leaving 2 bases of the junction unmatched. The CDR3 length is 15 residues. The CDR3 is CASSEGGQGVNEQFF. The CDR3 DNA is TGTGCCAGCAGTGAAGGGGGACAGGGGGTCAATGAGCAGTTCTTC.

This clone has more than one count but fewer than ten. This sequence joins TRBV30 and TRBJ2-5, with D perhaps TRBD1 (5 bases). The CDR3 contains 13 residues. Germline CDR1 GTSNPN, CDR2 SVGIG (reference sequence). Trimming took off 2 bases at V and 3 bases at J, with 10 bases between the two ends. CDR3 DNA sequence: TGTGCCTGGAGTAGGGGCTTGGAAGAGACCCAGTACTTC. The encoded protein is CAWSRGLEETQYF.